The present T cell receptor beta chain was sequenced within a study of response to subunit inactivated influenza vaccine. Overall study findings and caveats: It was the authors' suggestion that each seasonal influenza vaccination recruits few new T cells.

TCRdb independently ran MiXCR on the RT-PCR reads; one entry per CDR3 protein. The top ten clones hold roughly 12% of a sample with 650,000 to 700,000 distinct CDR3 sequences, approximately 15% of them seen once. In this sample, this clonotype turned up a few times. No antigen is known for it. The CDR3 is made up of 14 amino acids. Germline values: CDR1 LNHDA, CDR2 SQIVND (reference sequence). Trimming took off 3 bases at V and 4 bases at J, with 10 bases between the two ends. This sequence was found in a man aged 50-59 years who received an inactivated influenza vaccine. Sequenced material: PBMCs from blood, taken 12 days after vaccination. The chain carries TRBV19 and TRBJ2-1; D remains ambiguous. For the CDR3, the DNA is TGTGCCAGTAGTATCGGCTGGGGATACAATGAGCAGTTCTTC. Translation: CASSIGWGYNEQFF.